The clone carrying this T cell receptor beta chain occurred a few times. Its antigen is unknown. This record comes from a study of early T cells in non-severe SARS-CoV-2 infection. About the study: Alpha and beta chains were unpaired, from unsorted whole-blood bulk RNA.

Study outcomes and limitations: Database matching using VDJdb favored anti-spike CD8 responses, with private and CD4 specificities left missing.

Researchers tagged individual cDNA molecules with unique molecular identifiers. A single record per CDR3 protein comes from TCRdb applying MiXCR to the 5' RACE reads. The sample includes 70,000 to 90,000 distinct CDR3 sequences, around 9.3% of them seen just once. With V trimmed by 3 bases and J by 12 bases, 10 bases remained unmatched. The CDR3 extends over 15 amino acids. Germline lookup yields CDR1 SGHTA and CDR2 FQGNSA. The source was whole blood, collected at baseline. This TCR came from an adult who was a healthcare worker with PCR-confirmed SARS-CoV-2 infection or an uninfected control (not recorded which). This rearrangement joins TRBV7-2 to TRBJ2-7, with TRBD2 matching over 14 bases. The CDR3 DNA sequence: TGTGCCAGCAGCTTGGAGGCGGGACTAGCGGGAGTTCCGTACTTC. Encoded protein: CASSLEAGLAGVPYF.